The 9 T cell receptor beta chains listed next were all sequenced from one sample in a study of blood T cell repertoires in COVID-19. TCRdb's table, derived via immunoSEQ multiplex PCR, lists solely in-frame clones and lacks some. Of a few hundred thousand clones in the sample, roughly 84% are singletons; the top ten hold approximately 6.8%. Sequencing was carried out using PBMCs or T cells enriched from blood (not recorded which). Every receptor here comes from a woman aged 40 to 55 who had recovered from COVID-19.

This chain uses TRBV5-4 with TRBJ2-1; 9 bases are a match to TRBD1. The CDR3 is made up of 15 amino acids. Germline values: CDR1 SGHNT, CDR2 YYREEE (reference sequence). J lost 7 bases, V lost 4 bases, and 9 bases had no gene match. The CDR3, as DNA: TGTGCCAGCAGCCTTGGGGACAGGGTGAGGAATGAGCAGTTCTTC. As protein: CASSLGDRVRNEQFF.

The genes are TRBV28 and TRBJ1-1, with D possibly TRBD1 on 5 matching bases. The V end was cut by 8 bases, the J end by 3 bases, with 7 bases between. This CDR3 contains 11 residues. In germline, CDR1 is MDHEN, CDR2 SYDVKM. The CDR3 reads CASGGYTEAFF. The DNA of the CDR3 is TGTGCCAGCGGGGGGTACACTGAAGCTTTCTTT.

V gene TRBV6-6 combines with J gene TRBJ2-7; weak D call: TRBD2 (6 bases). CDR1 is MNHNY and CDR2 is SVGAGI in the germline V gene (reference sequence). The CDR3 has 15 amino acids. The V gene lost 4 bases and the J gene lost 3 bases, with 16 bases spanning the gap. The chain's CDR3 is CASSSPGGEGYEQYV. The DNA of the CDR3 is TGTGCCAGCAGTTCCCCCGGGGGAGAAGGCTACGAGCAGTACGTC.

The CDR3 DNA is TGTGCCAGCGAGCGTGGAGATACGCAGTATTTT. It yields the protein CASERGDTQYF. The chain joins TRBV6-5 to TRBJ2-3; D is unresolved. Germline CDR1 and CDR2: MNHEY and SVGAGI. This CDR3 spans 11 amino acids. V lost 8 bases, J lost 5 bases, and 8 bases lay in between.

The chain uses TRBV19 and TRBJ1-1, with 8 positions matching TRBD1. Germline CDR1 reads LNHDA; CDR2 reads SQIVND (reference sequence). The trim removed 6 bases at V and 1 base at J, leaving 10 bases unmatched. This CDR3 comprises 16 residues. The CDR3 DNA sequence: TGTGCCAGTAGGAAACAGGGGGATCTACCGAACACTGAAGCTTTCTTT. This encodes CASRKQGDLPNTEAFF.

V is TRBV7-3 and J is TRBJ2-3, with D possibly TRBD2 on 5 matching bases. CDR1 and CDR2 from the germline V gene are SGHTA and FQGTGA. V lost 2 bases, J lost 3 bases, and 6 bases lay in between. The CDR3 loop spans 13 amino acids. The CDR3 spells CASSLPGTDTQYF. The CDR3 coding sequence is TGTGCCAGCAGCTTACCGGGGACAGATACGCAGTATTTT.

The genes are TRBV4-3 and TRBJ1-2; 8 bases are shared with TRBD1. The CDR3 loop spans 14 amino acids. The germline CDR1 and CDR2 sequences are LGHNA and YSLEER. Trimming cost V 0 bases and J 5 bases; bases outside gene matches: 2. DNA for the CDR3: TGCGCCAGCAGCCAAGAGAGGACAGGGTATGGCTACACCTTC. Translation gives CASSQERTGYGYTF.

This clone turned up a few times. The chain couples TRBV7-3 to TRBJ1-2; D may be TRBD1 (6 bases). There are 15 residues in the CDR3. The germline CDR1 and CDR2 sequences are SGHTA and FQGTGA. V dropped 2 bases and J dropped 4 bases, with 14 bases sitting between them. CDR3 residues: CASSLSRDTPYGYTF. CDR3 bases: TGTGCCAGCAGCTTATCCCGGGACACCCCCTATGGCTACACCTTC.

J is TRBJ1-2 and V is TRBV25-1; weak D call: TRBD1 (6 bases). CDR3 length: 15 residues. V was trimmed by 0 bases and J by 6 bases, leaving 14 bases between them. From germline, CDR1 is MGHDK and CDR2 SYGVNS. The chain's CDR3 is CASSEYIGTPDGYTF. The CDR3 DNA reads TGTGCCAGCAGTGAATATATCGGGACACCGGATGGCTACACCTTC.